Listed here are 17 T cell receptor beta chains from one sample, sequenced in a study of memory CD4+ T cells and cytomegalovirus serostatus. Assay: immunoSEQ multiplex PCR; the TCRdb copy retains only in-frame clones and omits some. The sample gives about 50,000 clones, about 77% of which show up once; 0.6% to 0.9% is in the top ten. The sort gate was single viable CD3+CD4+CD8-CD45RO+ cells for memory CD4+ T cells. The sample comprised memory CD4+ T cells from blood. These receptors all come from an adult in good health and CMV-seronegative.

This clone was detected only a few times. The chain links TRBV2 to TRBJ1-5, with D perhaps matching TRBD1 (5 bases). Germline CDR1 is SNHLY and CDR2 is FYNNEI. The germline V and J ends were trimmed by 2 bases and 9 bases, with 17 bases remaining between them. The CDR3 is made up of 15 amino acids. CDR3 sequence (DNA): TGTGCCAGCAGTGAAACCTTCCTCAGCAGGGTGCCCCAGCATTTT. It encodes CASSETFLSRVPQHF.

This chain joins TRBV27 and TRBJ2-4; 10 bases agree with TRBD1. Per the germline V gene, CDR1 is MNHEY and CDR2 is SMNVEV (reference sequence). Losses at the gene ends were 5 bases for V and 9 bases for J; bases not matched to a gene: 4. The CDR3 is made up of 13 amino acids. CDR3 region: CASSGTGVSIQYF. CDR3 coding DNA: TGTGCCAGCAGTGGGACAGGGGTGTCCATTCAGTACTTC.

This chain uses TRBV11-2 with TRBJ1-4; 10 bases match TRBD1. Germline trimming cut 4 bases from V and 10 bases from J; bases unmatched to any gene: 9. There are 15 residues in the CDR3. Germline CDR1 reads SGHAT; CDR2 reads FQNNGV. CDR3 DNA sequence: TGTGCCAGCAGCTCTGGGACAGGGGATGGGGGAAAACTGTTTTTT. Amino acids: CASSSGTGDGGKLFF.

The rearrangement uses TRBV18 and TRBJ1-2; no clear D gene. The germline V and J ends were trimmed by 3 bases and 4 bases, with 12 bases remaining between them. Per the germline V gene, CDR1 is KGHSH and CDR2 is LQKENI. The CDR3 totals 14 residues. In DNA form, the CDR3 reads TGTGCCAGCTCACCCGCCCAAAACAGCTATGGCTACACCTTC. It yields the protein CASSPAQNSYGYTF.

The chain carries TRBV6-5 and TRBJ2-3; the match to TRBD2 covers 7 bases. Germline CDR1 is MNHEY and CDR2 is SVGAGI. With 6 bases clipped from V and 1 base from J, the junction kept 4 bases outside the gene matches. The CDR3 is 14 amino acids. This CDR3 reads CASRALAGTDTQYF. In DNA form, the CDR3 reads TGTGCCAGCAGGGCCCTAGCGGGCACAGATACGCAGTATTTT.

The CDR3 here is CASSGDRGDTEAFF. DNA for the CDR3: TGCGCCAGCAGCGGTGACAGGGGGGACACTGAAGCTTTCTTT. The gene calls are TRBV5-1 and TRBJ1-1, with 9 bases lining up with TRBD1. V lost 4 bases, J lost 3 bases, and 4 bases stayed unmatched. CDR1 and CDR2 from the germline V gene are SGHRS and YFSETQ. This CDR3 contains 14 residues.

Sample share makes this clone medium-sized. V gene TRBV5-6 combines with J gene TRBJ2-7; perhaps TRBD2 as D (5 bases). The CDR3 totals 11 residues. Germline V gene lookup returns CDR1 SGHDT and CDR2 YYEEEE. V lost 2 bases and J 6 bases, leaving 6 bases between the germline ends. CDR3 nucleotides: TGTGCCAGCAGCTTCCGGGGCGAGCAGTACTTC. Its translation: CASSFRGEQYF.

There are a few counts of this clone. The chain uses TRBV6-1 and TRBJ2-6, with a possible D match to TRBD1 (6 bases). CDR3 length: 17 amino acids. V shed 3 bases and J shed 1 base, with 13 bases lying between them. Germline values: CDR1 MNHNS, CDR2 SASEGT. The CDR3 bases are TGTGCCAGCAGTGAGAACAGGGCGGTATCTGGGGCCAACGTCCTGACTTTC. Translated, it gives CASSENRAVSGANVLTF.

Concerning this clone: The DNA is left out, because the CDR3 cannot be placed on it with certainty; the CDR3 is given as TCRdb lists it. This same CDR3 is encoded by further DNA sequences in the sample. The chain recombines TRBV19 with TRBJ2-7. A total of 12 residues make up the CDR3, ends included. The germline V gene has CDR1 LNHDA and CDR2 SQIVND (reference sequence). This CDR3 is CASSSGSYEQYF.

This chain connects TRBV21-1 to TRBJ1-6. TRBV21-1 is marked as a pseudogene. This CDR3 contains 13 residues. DNA of the CDR3: TGTGCCAGCAGCAGGGTTTATAATTCACCCCTCCACTTT. It codes for CASSRVYNSPLHF.

The chain couples TRBV6-5 to TRBJ1-2; 7 bases match TRBD1. The CDR3 runs 16 residues. Germline CDR1 reads MNHEY; CDR2 reads SVGAGI. Trimming at V came to 4 bases and at J to 1 base, leaving 9 bases not matched to a gene. Written as DNA, the CDR3 is TGTGCCAGCAGTTCCCCGAGACAGGGCAGTAACTATGGCTACACCTTC. It encodes CASSSPRQGSNYGYTF.

The chain is built from TRBV6-1 and TRBJ2-2, with D perhaps assigned TRBD1 or TRBD2 (5 bases each). Germline V gene lookup returns CDR1 MNHNS and CDR2 SASEGT. CDR3 length equals 14 residues. The V gene lost 10 bases and the J gene lost 5 bases, with 17 bases spanning the gap. The CDR3 DNA sequence: TGTGCCACCACCGGGGCCGGTAGGACCGGGGAGCTGTTTTTT. Residues: CATTGAGRTGELFF.

The chain has TRBV30 and TRBJ2-2; D remains unclear. Germline V lookup: CDR1 GTSNPN, CDR2 SVGIG (reference sequence). The V end was cut by 3 bases, the J end by 5 bases, with 4 bases between. The CDR3 length is 11 residues. The CDR3 DNA is TGTGCCTGGAGCCAGACCGGGGAGCTGTTTTTT. This gives the protein CAWSQTGELFF.

The genes are TRBV6-8 and TRBJ2-7; 9 bases agree with TRBD2. CDR1 is MNHGY, CDR2 SAAAGT, per germline. J gave up 3 bases and V 6 bases, and 6 bases lay outside the gene matches. The CDR3 has 14 residues. The chain's CDR3 is CASSRERGDYEQYF. CDR3 DNA sequence: TGTGCCAGCAGCCGAGAGCGGGGGGACTACGAGCAGTACTTC.

The genes are TRBV2 and TRBJ2-2; D may match TRBD1 or TRBD2 (5 bases each). CDR3 length: 16 amino acids. Trimming cost V 1 base and J 4 bases, with 13 bases left between them. Germline V gene data show CDR1 as SNHLY and CDR2 as FYNNEI. CDR3 protein: CASSEGGSRGTGELFF. Here the CDR3 DNA reads TGTGCCAGCAGTGAAGGGGGGAGTCGGGGCACCGGGGAGCTGTTTTTT.

This CDR3 is CATRTFGQETQYF. The CDR3 nucleotides are TGTGCCACCCGGACCTTCGGTCAAGAGACCCAGTACTTC. V and J are TRBV10-3 and TRBJ2-5; the D is unclear. The germline V gene encodes CDR1 ENHRY and CDR2 SYGVKD. This CDR3 has 13 residues. With 10 bases removed from V and 2 bases from J, the gap between germline ends came to 14 bases.

J is TRBJ1-1 and V is TRBV7-2; D unclear. This CDR3 spans 13 amino acids. V lost 4 bases and J lost 7, with 13 bases in between. Germline V gene sequence: CDR1 SGHTA, CDR2 FQGNSA. The CDR3 DNA is TGTGCCAGCAGCTATGGATTCCTATTTGAAGCTTTCTTT. It is translated as CASSYGFLFEAFF.